These T cell receptor beta chains were read from a single sample in a study of memory CD4+ T cells and cytomegalovirus serostatus. Sequenced by immunoSEQ multiplex PCR; TCRdb stores in-frame clones only, minus some. The sample lists about 27,000 clones; about three quarters were seen once. Sequenced input: memory CD4+ T cells from blood. These receptors were collected from an adult in good health and CMV-seronegative. Each CDR3 is given with its conserved first and last residue. D genes are given only for firm matches. Clone size is stated in some rows and not others, as once, few, many or a class when expanded.

>-|TRBV2|-|TRBJ1-4
CASKAGLGEKLFF
TGTGCCAGCAAGGCAGGGCTGGGTGAAAAACTGTTTTTT
>TRBD1|TRBV11-3|-|TRBJ2-5
CASSKGAQETQYF
TGTGCCAGCAGTAAGGGGGCTCAAGAGACCCAGTACTTC
>TRBD1|TRBV6-6|-|TRBJ1-2
CASSYSVATGEGYTF
TGTGCCAGCAGTTACTCCGTAGCGACAGGGGAGGGCTACACCTTC
>TRBD1|TRBV7-3|-|TRBJ2-7
CASSLMGTGAYEQYF
TGTGCCAGCAGCTTAATGGGGACAGGAGCCTACGAGCAGTACTTC
>-|TRBV28|-|TRBJ1-1
CASSLRATGENTEAFF
TGTGCCAGCAGTTTACGGGCAACCGGCGAGAACACTGAAGCTTTCTTT
>-|TRBV7-2|-|TRBJ1-2
CASRSASPGAYYGYTF
TGTGCCAGCAGATCCGCTTCCCCGGGGGCCTACTATGGCTACACCTTC
>TRBD1|TRBV6-1|-|TRBJ1-2
CATYTRQGYGYTF
TGTGCCACCTATACAAGACAGGGCTATGGCTACACCTTC
>-|TRBV6-1|-|TRBJ2-3
CASREGDTQYF
TGTGCCAGCAGGGAGGGGGATACGCAGTATTTT
>-|TRBV19|-|TRBJ1-2
CASGFSNYGYTF
TGTGCCAGCGGGTTCTCCAACTATGGCTACACCTTC
>TRBD1|TRBV15|-|TRBJ2-2
CATSRAVGQGRTGELFF
TGTGCCACCAGCAGAGCGGTGGGACAGGGACGGACCGGGGAGCTGTTTTTT
>-|TRBV15|-|TRBJ1-4
CATSKNSATNEKLFF
TGTGCCACCAGCAAGAATAGCGCAACTAATGAAAAACTGTTTTTT
>-|TRBV5-1|-|TRBJ2-5
CASSLVAGKVKETQYF
TGCGCCAGCAGCTTGGTAGCCGGGAAGGTAAAAGAGACCCAGTACTTC
>-|TRBV5-1|few|TRBJ1-2
CASSLDGRRMDGYTF
TGCGCCAGCAGCTTGGATGGCCGTCGTATGGATGGCTACACCTTC
>TRBD1|TRBV19|-|TRBJ2-1
CASVSWDRGDEQFF
TGTGCCAGCGTATCATGGGACAGGGGGGATGAGCAGTTCTTC
>-|TRBV4-1|-|TRBJ1-4
CASSQGTSATNEKLFF
TGCGCCAGCAGCCAAGGGACCTCGGCCACTAATGAAAAACTGTTTTTT
>-|TRBV7-2|-|TRBJ2-5
CASSFRFGETQYF
TGTGCCAGCAGCTTCCGGTTCGGGGAGACCCAGTACTTC
>TRBD1|TRBV27|-|TRBJ1-1
CASSSGQGTEAFF
TGTGCCAGCAGTTCTGGACAGGGAACTGAAGCTTTCTTT
>-|TRBV7-9|-|TRBJ1-3
CASSLQAAGNTIYF
TGTGCCAGCAGCTTACAGGCAGCTGGAAACACCATATATTTT
>-|TRBV11-2|-|TRBJ2-3
CASSLRTDTQYF
TGTGCCAGCAGCTTAAGAACAGATACGCAGTATTTT
>TRBD2|TRBV29-1|-|TRBJ2-1
CSTGRLAGLNEQFF
TGCAGCACAGGGAGGCTAGCGGGGCTCAATGAGCAGTTCTTC
>-|TRBV6-1|-|TRBJ1-1
CASGTNTEAFF
TGTGCCAGTGGGACAAACACTGAAGCTTTCTTT
>-|TRBV7-3|-|TRBJ2-2
CASSATQTGELFF
TGTGCCAGCAGCGCGACCCAAACCGGGGAGCTGTTTTTT
>-|TRBV27|once|TRBJ2-2
CASSLSPFLAATNTGELFF
TGTGCCAGCAGTTTATCCCCGTTCTTGGCGGCTACGAACACCGGGGAGCTGTTTTTT
>TRBD2|TRBV6-6|-|TRBJ2-1
CASSQLAGVDNEQFF
TGTGCCAGCAGCCAACTAGCGGGAGTTGACAATGAGCAGTTCTTC
>-|TRBV7-6|-|TRBJ2-5
CASSLEPGGPGETQYF
TGTGCCAGCAGCTTAGAGCCAGGAGGACCAGGGGAGACCCAGTACTTC
>TRBD1|TRBV6-1|-|TRBJ1-1
CASSATGGRTEAFF
TGTGCCAGCAGTGCGACAGGGGGCAGGACTGAAGCTTTCTTT
>TRBD1|TRBV5-1|-|TRBJ1-2
CASSLGTGGGGYTF
TGCGCCAGCAGCTTGGGGACAGGGGGCGGTGGCTACACCTTC
>-|TRBV18|-|TRBJ2-7
CASSPSQSYEQYF
TGTGCCAGCTCACCATCACAGTCCTACGAGCAGTACTTC
>TRBD2|TRBV10-2|-|TRBJ2-7
CASRPAGGGSYEQYF
TGCGCCAGCAGACCCGCGGGAGGGGGCTCCTACGAGCAGTACTTC
>TRBD2|TRBV7-9|-|TRBJ2-7
CASSYRTDFSSGSIYEQYF
TGTGCCAGCAGCTATCGGACAGATTTCTCTAGCGGGTCCATTTACGAGCAGTACTTC
>-|TRBV2|-|TRBJ2-3
CASSEDGPMAQYF
TGTGCCAGCAGTGAAGACGGACCGATGGCGCAGTATTTT
>-|TRBV4-2|-|TRBJ2-2
CASSQVTLHRTGELFF
TGTGCCAGCAGCCAAGTGACCCTACACCGCACCGGGGAGCTGTTTTTT
>-|TRBV27|-|TRBJ1-4
CASSVRHSTNEKLFF
TGTGCCAGCAGTGTCCGACACTCAACTAATGAAAAACTGTTTTTT
>-|TRBV27|few|TRBJ1-5
CASSPLHNQPQHF
TGTGCCAGCAGTCCCCTACACAATCAGCCCCAGCATTTT
>-|TRBV4-2|-|TRBJ1-2
CASSQDIGGNYGYTF
TGTGCCAGCAGCCAAGATATTGGGGGAAACTATGGCTACACCTTC
>-|TRBV10-3|few|TRBJ1-4
CATGPGVEKLFF
TGTGCCACGGGACCGGGGGTTGAAAAACTGTTTTTT
>TRBD1|TRBV5-1|few|TRBJ1-2
CASSSGGADYGYTF
TGCGCCAGCAGCTCAGGGGGCGCGGACTATGGCTACACCTTC
>-|TRBV9|-|TRBJ1-1
CASSVSSNTEAFF
TGTGCCAGCAGCGTATCCTCCAACACTGAAGCTTTCTTT
>TRBD1|TRBV5-6|-|TRBJ2-7
CASRGTGRNYEQYF
TGTGCCAGCAGGGGGACAGGGAGGAACTACGAGCAGTACTTC
>-|TRBV6-1|-|TRBJ2-7
CASSSAGGTRNEQYF
TGTGCCAGCTCCTCCGCCGGCGGGACGAGAAACGAGCAGTACTTC
>-|TRBV5-8|-|TRBJ2-4
CASSPQSGWNIQYF
TGTGCCAGCAGCCCACAGTCAGGGTGGAACATTCAGTACTTC
>TRBD2|TRBV14|-|TRBJ2-3
CASSQLTSGTRTDTQYF
TGTGCCAGCAGCCAACTCACTAGCGGGACTCGCACAGATACGCAGTATTTT
>TRBD1|TRBV28|-|TRBJ2-1
CASLNRGSSAEQFF
TGTGCCAGCCTCAACAGGGGTAGCAGTGCTGAGCAGTTCTTC
>-|TRBV6-5|-|TRBJ1-1
CALGAANTEAFF
TGTGCCCTCGGGGCGGCGAACACTGAAGCTTTCTTT
>TRBD2|TRBV6-1|-|TRBJ2-1
CASSARLAGANNEQFF
TGTGCCAGCAGTGCCAGACTAGCGGGGGCAAACAATGAGCAGTTCTTC
>TRBD2|TRBV5-6|-|TRBJ2-1
CASSTGTSARQFF
TGTGCCAGCAGCACTGGGACTAGCGCGCGGCAGTTCTTC
>TRBD1|TRBV7-9|-|TRBJ1-1
CASSPKRDRVDTEAFF
TGTGCCAGCAGCCCCAAACGGGACAGGGTTGATACTGAAGCTTTCTTT
>TRBD1|TRBV18|-|TRBJ1-5
CASSPPNKGRGPNNQPQHF
TGTGCCAGCTCACCACCGAACAAAGGCAGGGGGCCAAATAATCAGCCCCAGCATTTT
>-|TRBV5-1|-|TRBJ2-6
CASSWGSGLGSSGANVLTF
TGCGCCAGCAGCTGGGGTTCGGGCCTCGGGTCCTCTGGGGCCAACGTCCTGACTTTC
>TRBD1|TRBV5-4|-|TRBJ2-5
CASSLGQGSETQYF
TGTGCCAGCAGCTTAGGACAGGGTTCAGAGACCCAGTACTTC
>TRBD2|TRBV28|-|TRBJ2-3
CASGLSGRLGTDTQYF
TGTGCCAGCGGCCTTAGCGGGAGACTAGGCACAGATACGCAGTATTTT
>-|TRBV14|-|TRBJ2-5
CASSQERKTQYF
TGTGCCAGCAGCCAAGAACGAAAGACCCAGTACTTC
>-|TRBV11-2|-|TRBJ2-7
CASSLGVRVSYEQYF
TGTGCCAGCAGCTTAGGGGTCAGGGTGAGCTACGAGCAGTACTTC
>TRBD1|TRBV20-1|-|TRBJ1-2
CSAKQGGGYTF
TGCAGTGCTAAACAGGGGGGGGGCTACACCTTC
>-|TRBV2|few|TRBJ1-4
CASKDLRLTLFF
TGTGCCAGCAAGGACCTCCGATTGACACTGTTTTTT
>-|TRBV6-1|-|TRBJ1-6
CASNRGASYNSPLHF
TGTGCCAGCAATCGTGGAGCCTCCTATAATTCACCCCTCCACTTT
>TRBD2|TRBV4-3|-|TRBJ2-5
CASSQGSGLAGLETQYF
TGCGCCAGCAGCCAAGGCTCGGGACTAGCGGGATTAGAGACCCAGTACTTC